This T cell receptor beta chain emerged from a study of molecular identifiers for immune sequencing clone quantification. TCRdb ran MiXCR on the PCR reads and lists one entry per CDR3 protein. The sample lists 100,000 or so distinct CDR3 sequences; around 37% were seen once. Findings of the study overall: Clone sizes that are highly expanded could be underestimated when identical TCR molecules share a barcode.

The CDR3 contains 15 residues. V shed 1 base and J 6 bases; nucleotides not matched to a gene: 6. CDR1 is LGHDT, CDR2 YNNKEL, per germline (reference sequence). Sorting defined naive CD8 T cells as CD8+CD4-CCR7+CD45RA+. In its sample, this clonotype was seen a few times. The antigen remains unidentified. The genes are TRBV3-1 and TRBJ2-3; 8 bases are shared with TRBD2. The sequenced sample was naive CD8+ T cells from blood, with Jurkat cell RNA spiked in. Subset denoted: FACS-sorted CD8+CD4-CCR7+CD45RA+ naive T cells. The origin of this receptor is a human donor in good health. Some libraries in this study had Jurkat cell RNA spiked in. The CDR3 sequence is CASSQGGLVGDTQYF. The CDR3 bases are TGTGCCAGCAGCCAAGGGGGACTAGTCGGTGATACGCAGTATTTT.